This T cell receptor beta chain was identified during a study of blood T cell repertoires in COVID-19 (dated by TCRdb to about 2020). Some background on the complete study: The collaborator samples originated in the United States, Italy and Spain and spanned the acute and convalescent phases of COVID-19. The dataset comprised deeply sampled blood TCRbeta repertoires from subjects exposed to, actively infected with, or recovered from COVID-19. The prospective study material was composed of cDNA or gDNA derived from T cells, B-cell-depleted T cells, or PBMCs. Samples were obtained from the ongoing ImmuneRACE study (first 160 participants) and from over 1,000 subjects provided by 6 global collaborators. The sample metadata nearly always contained a de-identified subject ID, COVID-19 status, age in years and sex. Where HLA class I and class II types were available, the types were taken from metadata supplied by the sample provider, not from assay-based typing. The repertoires were released in a freely available public database meant as a resource for research on the immune response to SARS-CoV-2. Beyond this particular receptor, the publication reports: Clinical and demographic metadata were provided uncurated, with the amount varying by source and participant.

TCRbeta CDR3 regions were amplified from genomic DNA using the immunoSEQ Assay, a bias-controlled multiplex PCR. The study's own analysis went as follows. The number of nucleated cells in each sample was estimated from the amplification of reference gene primers within the assay. To quantify the absolute abundance of each unique TCRbeta CDR3 rearrangement, sequence reads were collapsed and filtered. Productive Simpson clonality was computed per sample as the square root of Simpson's diversity index over productive rearrangements. TCRdb holds this immuneACCESS table with in-frame rearrangements only. Some clones are missing; in checked studies, unresolved V genes explain under half, and the rest has no known cause. Clonal size and the V and J genes are those of that table, whereas D and trimming came from the DNA. Recorded for this sample are some 38,000 clones; around 80% of them occurred a single time. The top ten constitute approximately 1.6% of the sample.

Turning to this clone: Its antigen target is currently unknown. No base quality values were provided; no much bigger clone lies one nucleotide off.

One collaborating source in Seattle enrolled patients during active infection and followed them longitudinally through the course of disease. Whole blood was collected in K2EDTA tubes by collaborating institutions according to the institutions' own protocols. For TCRbeta analysis, collaborator samples were shipped as frozen whole blood, as isolated PBMCs, or as DNA extracted from either sample type. From its cysteine to its phenylalanine, the CDR3 spans 14 amino acids. Solely the CDR3 DNA is kept, with 42 bases framed from the first base. The junction shows trimming of 4 bases on V and 8 bases on J, and the gene matches do not reach 7 bases of it. CDR1 and CDR2 are read off the germline V gene as KGHDR and SFDVKD.

The chain joins TRBV24-1 to TRBJ1-2, and TRBD1 aligns with 9 junction nucleotides. The clonotype was recovered from a man in his sixties with COVID-19, enrolled during active disease. The sequencing sample was made of peripheral blood. The DNA reads as follows: TGTGCCACCAGTGACTCAGGACAGGGGTGGGGCTACACCTTC. It is translated as CATSDSGQGWGYTF.